The 24 T cell receptor beta chains in this list originate from one sample, sequenced in a study of T cells in Graves' hyperthyroidism and ophthalmopathy. Regions amplified from RNA transcripts were the TCR beta CDR3 regions. In the first-round RT-PCR of the TCR CDR3, the HTBI primer set was used. TCRdb passed the multiplex PCR reads through MiXCR, listing each CDR3 protein once. The repertoire holds some 620,000 distinct CDR3 sequences, with around 16% as singletons. Sequencing input: blood. The source of these receptors is a young woman with Graves' hyperthyroidism.

The CDR3 bases are TGTGCCAGCAGCTTGTTGTTTAGGCGGGGCTTGAACACTGAAGCTTTCTTT. Protein: CASSLLFRRGLNTEAFF. The V gene is TRBV5-5, the J gene TRBJ1-1, with D maybe TRBD1 (5 bases). With 1 base removed from V and 0 bases from J, the gap between germline ends came to 16 bases. The CDR3 has 17 residues. The germline V gene encodes CDR1 SGHKS and CDR2 YYEKEE (reference sequence).

This clonotype has ten or more counts. This rearrangement joins TRBV2 to TRBJ2-1; 11 bases match TRBD2. The length of the CDR3 is 15 residues. Germline V gene data show CDR1 as SNHLY and CDR2 as FYNNEI. J was trimmed by 2 bases and V by 10 bases; bases with no gene match: 7. The CDR3 nucleotides are TGTGCCACTTCCTTTAGCGGGAGGGCCTACAATGAGCAGTTCTTC. Protein product: CATSFSGRAYNEQFF.

This clonotype has just one count. V and J are TRBV19 and TRBJ2-4, with TRBD1 identical over 8 bases. CDR3 length equals 12 residues. Germline CDR1 reads LNHDA; CDR2 reads SQIVND (reference sequence). The CDR3 DNA reads as TGTGCGGCGGGGACAGGAACAAACATTCAGTACTTC. It yields the protein CAAGTGTNIQYF.

This clonotype was seen a handful of times. V is TRBV29-1 and J is TRBJ2-3; D is undetermined. The germline V and J ends were trimmed by 5 bases and 3 bases, with 9 bases remaining between them. This CDR3 has 12 amino acids. Germline V gene data show CDR1 as SQVTM and CDR2 as ANQGSEA. The CDR3 loop reads CSVLVRTDTQYF. The CDR3 DNA reads TGCAGCGTTCTAGTAAGAACAGATACGCAGTATTTT.

In its sample, this clonotype was seen many times. The genes are TRBV12-3 or TRBV12-4 and TRBJ2-2, with D possibly being TRBD1 or TRBD2 (6 bases each). The CDR3 extends over 18 amino acids. V gave up 5 bases and J gave up 5 bases, with 24 bases separating them. The CDR3 sequence is CASSPGRVRGARTGELFF. CDR3 DNA sequence: TGTGCCAGCAGTCCCGGGAGAGTCAGGGGCGCCCGGACCGGGGAGCTGTTTTTT.

This clonotype has a single count. This clone may be a read error of a much larger clone one base away. The chain links TRBV27 to TRBJ1-1, with TRBD1 matching 12 bases. After removal of 5 bases from V and 7 bases from J, the junction contained 11 bases not matched to a gene. Per germline, CDR1 MNHEY and CDR2 SMNVEV (reference sequence). The CDR3 loop spans 16 amino acids. The CDR3 DNA is TGTGCCAGCAGTCCCGGGACAGGGGGCGTGTATAATGAAGCTTTCTTT. It encodes CASSPGTGGVYNEAFF.

At least ten counts were recorded for this clonotype. CDR3: CASSLDQSTDTQYF. CDR3 DNA sequence: TGCGCCAGCAGCTTGGACCAGTCCACAGATACGCAGTATTTT. The V call is TRBV5-1, the J call TRBJ2-3; D not resolved. Germline loops: CDR1 SGHRS, CDR2 YFSETQ. Deletions cut 0 bases from V and 2 bases from J, with 7 bases between. The CDR3 is made up of 14 amino acids.

The chain couples TRBV7-8 to TRBJ1-5; 7 nucleotides align to TRBD1. Germline-derived CDR1 and CDR2 are SGHVS and FQNEAQ. The V gene end was trimmed by 2 bases and the J gene end by 0 bases; junction bases not matched to a gene: 4. The CDR3 is 16 residues long. This CDR3 reads CASSLYDRASNQPQHF. The CDR3 coding sequence is TGTGCCAGCAGCTTATACGACAGGGCTAGCAATCAGCCCCAGCATTTT.

The chain joins TRBV5-6 to TRBJ2-5; 12 bases match TRBD2. The CDR3 contains 17 residues. Germline loops: CDR1 SGHDT, CDR2 YYEEEE. V was clipped by 3 bases and J by 1 base; unmatched bases: 7. CDR3 protein: CASSSLGLAGSQETQYF. For the CDR3, the DNA is TGTGCCAGCAGCTCCCTAGGACTAGCGGGGTCCCAAGAGACCCAGTACTTC. The variable domain in full, completed from reference TRBV5-6 and TRBJ2-5, reads DAGVTQSPTHLIKTRGQQVTLRCSPKSGHDTVSWYQQALGQGPQFIFQYYEEEERQRGNFPDRFSGHQFPNYSSELNVNALLLGDSALYLCASSSLGLAGSQETQYFGPGTRLLVL.

This clonotype has just a few counts. V and J are TRBV30 and TRBJ2-5, with 7 bases identical to TRBD2. Germline values: CDR1 GTSNPN, CDR2 SVGIG (reference sequence). The V segment lost 0 bases and the J segment 4 bases; nucleotides outside the gene matches: 8. The length of the CDR3 is 15 residues. The CDR3 sequence is CAWSVPGRGRETQYF. DNA for the CDR3: TGTGCCTGGAGTGTACCAGGGAGGGGAAGAGAGACCCAGTACTTC. Full variable domain (missing parts from reference TRBV30 and TRBJ2-5): SQTIHQWPATLVQPVGSPLSLECTVEGTSNPNLYWYRQAAGRGLQLLFYSVGIGQISSEVPQNLSASRPQDRQFILSSKKLLLSDSGFYLCAWSVPGRGRETQYFGPGTRLLVL.

In this sample, this clonotype turned up many times. The gene calls are TRBV12-3 or TRBV12-4 and TRBJ1-2, with no clear D. The CDR3 totals 15 residues. V lost 6 bases, J lost 5 bases, and 19 bases lay in between. CDR3 bases: TGTGCCAGCAGAATTACGGTGGACGGATTATATGGCTACACCTTC. Protein sequence: CASRITVDGLYGYTF.

The rearrangement joins TRBV12-3 or TRBV12-4 to TRBJ2-1; 8 bases are a match to TRBD2. The CDR3 is 16 residues long. V lost 3 bases and J lost 8; bases outside the gene matches: 12. The CDR3 DNA follows: TGTGCCAGCAGTTTTCCCCCTCGATGGGGACTAGATGAGCAGTTCTTC. Translating gives CASSFPPRWGLDEQFF.

V usage is TRBV7-9 and J usage is TRBJ2-2, with 7 bases matching TRBD1. This CDR3 has 15 amino acids. Germline loops: CDR1 SEHNR, CDR2 FQNEAQ (reference sequence). J lost 0 bases, V lost 6 bases, and 4 bases had no gene match. This chain's CDR3 is CASRDGTANTGELFF. The CDR3 DNA reads as TGTGCCAGCAGAGACGGGACAGCGAACACCGGGGAGCTGTTTTTT.

The chain carries TRBV15 and TRBJ2-2, with 7 bases lining up with TRBD2. This CDR3 comprises 16 residues. CDR1 and CDR2 from the germline V gene are LNHNV and YYDKDF (reference sequence). Trimming took 0 bases from V and 6 from J; bases not matched to a gene: 7. The chain's CDR3 is CATSRDPRGGAGELFF. The CDR3 coding sequence is TGTGCCACCAGCAGAGATCCCCGGGGAGGGGCCGGGGAGCTGTTTTTT. Complete variable domain (other parts from reference TRBV15 and TRBJ2-2): DAMVIQNPRYQVTQFGKPVTLSCSQTLNHNVMYWYQQKSSQAPKLLFHYYDKDFNNEADTPDNFQSRRPNTSFCFLDIRSPGLGDTAMYLCATSRDPRGGAGELFFGEGSRLTVL.

V is TRBV6-1 and J is TRBJ2-1; D unresolved. Germline loops: CDR1 MNHNS, CDR2 SASEGT. The V end was cut by 0 bases, the J end by 0 bases, with 12 bases between. The CDR3 loop spans 17 amino acids. CDR3 residues: CASSEAPGLGSYNEQFF. In DNA, the CDR3 is TGTGCCAGCAGTGAAGCGCCCGGGCTGGGCTCCTACAATGAGCAGTTCTTC.

This clonotype was seen a handful of times. The J gene is TRBJ1-1, the V gene TRBV28; D is unclear. This CDR3 is 13 amino acids long. CDR1 and CDR2 from the germline V gene are MDHEN and SYDVKM. Trimming stripped 7 bases from V and 0 bases from J, with 9 bases between. This chain's CDR3 is CASTGTMNTEAFF. Here the CDR3 DNA reads TGTGCCAGCACTGGCACCATGAACACTGAAGCTTTCTTT.

This clonotype was observed a handful of times. The rearrangement uses TRBV19 and TRBJ1-1; D is perhaps TRBD1 (5 bases). Germline CDR1 LNHDA, CDR2 SQIVND (reference sequence). The V and J ends lost 7 bases and 0 bases respectively, with 12 bases between them. This CDR3 has 14 amino acids. The CDR3 bases are TGTGCCAGTATGGCCAGGGAGTTGAACACTGAAGCTTTCTTT. Its translation is CASMARELNTEAFF.

This chain uses TRBV19 with TRBJ2-1, with a weak D call TRBD2 (5 bases). The CDR3 totals 15 residues. In germline, CDR1 is LNHDA, CDR2 SQIVND (reference sequence). V was pared by 8 bases and J by 0 bases, with 14 bases between. CDR3 sequence (DNA): TGTGCCAGTGGTGGTCGAGGGCTCTCCTACAATGAGCAGTTCTTC. Translated, it gives CASGGRGLSYNEQFF.

V usage is TRBV19 and J usage is TRBJ1-5; TRBD1 might be the D (5 bases). This CDR3 region has 14 residues. Germline V gives CDR1 LNHDA, CDR2 SQIVND (reference sequence). V lost 2 bases and J lost 7, with 12 bases in between. The CDR3: CASSIQSGNQPQHF. DNA for the CDR3: TGTGCCAGTAGTATACAGTCAGGGAACCAGCCCCAGCATTTT.

This clonotype was detected ten times or more. The chain carries TRBV11-1 and TRBJ2-7; D might be TRBD2 (6 bases). Germline loops: CDR1 SGHAT, CDR2 FQDESV (reference sequence). V was trimmed by 3 bases and J by 4 bases, leaving 13 bases between them. The CDR3 runs 14 residues. In DNA form, the CDR3 reads TGTGCCAGCAGCTTCGGGGGAGGACTATACGAGCAGTACTTC. Protein product: CASSFGGGLYEQYF. Full variable domain (rest looked up from reference TRBV11-1 and TRBJ2-7): EAEVAQSPRYKITEKSQAVAFWCDPISGHATLYWYRQILGQGPELLVQFQDESVVDDSQLPKDRFSAERLKGVDSTLKIQPAELGDSAMYLCASSFGGGLYEQYFGPGTRLTVT.

The V call is TRBV11-2, the J call TRBJ2-1, with D tentatively TRBD1 or TRBD2 (5 bases each). This CDR3 is built from 15 residues. V shed 5 bases and J shed 5 bases, with 16 bases lying between them. Germline V CDR1 and CDR2: SGHAT, FQNNGV. DNA of the CDR3: TGTGCCAGCAGCCTCCAGGGACCCATCAACAATGAGCAGTTCTTC. It codes for CASSLQGPINNEQFF.

This clonotype was counted many times. The rearrangement links TRBV2 to TRBJ1-5; D uncertain. The germline V gene has CDR1 SNHLY and CDR2 FYNNEI. The CDR3 spans 15 residues. V lost 3 bases, J lost 4 bases, and 13 bases lay in between. DNA for the CDR3: TGTGCCAGCAGTGATGGCCCTAACCTTAATCAGCCCCAGCATTTT. Translating it yields CASSDGPNLNQPQHF.

With regard to this clonotype: A much larger clone lies one base from this, so it may be a read error. This chain connects TRBV7-9 to TRBJ2-1; no clear D gene. The CDR3 consists of 11 residues. Germline CDR1 is SEHNR and CDR2 is FQNEAQ (reference sequence). V was shortened by 6 bases and J by 11 bases, with 11 bases between the two germline ends. The DNA for the CDR3 is TGTGCCAGCAGGGGAAACGTCCAGCAGTTCTTC. Protein: CASRGNVQQFF.

Many counts were recorded for this clonotype. The chain recombines TRBV2 with TRBJ2-7; D may be TRBD2 (6 bases). CDR1 and CDR2 (germline): SNHLY, FYNNEI. V shed 5 bases and J shed 7 bases, with 18 bases lying between them. This CDR3 has 14 residues. In DNA form, the CDR3 reads TGTGCCAGCAGTACCGGGACTCAGGCTAAAGAGCAGTACTTC. Amino acid sequence: CASSTGTQAKEQYF.